The 11 T cell receptor beta chains below were found in one sample sequenced in a study of shared clonotypes between healthy human individuals. Assay: immunoSEQ multiplex PCR; the TCRdb copy retains only in-frame clones and omits some. The data contain around 990,000 clones, approximately 77% of them singletons. Sequenced input: memory CD4+ T cells from PBMCs. Sample subset: CD45RA-negative fraction. These receptors all stem from a man aged 18-30 years in good health. Some clones in this sample may be carry-over from other donors' samples.

The CDR3: CASSSGDRAGDGELFF. Here the CDR3 DNA reads TGTGCCAGCAGTTCCGGGGACCGGGCGGGGGACGGGGAGCTGTTTTTT. This sequence joins TRBV6-5 and TRBJ2-2; the match to TRBD2 covers 7 bases. The CDR3 is 16 amino acids. Trimming cost V 4 bases and J 7 bases; bases outside gene matches: 12. Germline-derived CDR1 and CDR2 are MNHEY and SVGAGI.

This clone was detected only once. V gene TRBV29-1 combines with J gene TRBJ1-6; D gene uncertain. The V and J ends lost 6 bases and 9 bases respectively, with 15 bases between them. Germline assignment: CDR1 SQVTM and CDR2 ANQGSEA. This CDR3 spans 13 amino acids. CDR3 sequence (DNA): TGCAGCGTACGGACTGACCTAGTTTCACCCCTCCACTTT. Amino acids: CSVRTDLVSPLHF.

This sequence joins TRBV10-3 and TRBJ2-7; 11 bases line up with TRBD1. Germline CDR1 and CDR2: ENHRY and SYGVKD. This CDR3 has 14 amino acids. V lost 5 bases to trimming and J lost 4 bases; unmatched junction nucleotides: 4. The CDR3 is CAISPGQGVYEQYF. CDR3 bases: TGTGCCATCAGTCCGGGACAGGGGGTATACGAGCAGTACTTC.

This chain connects TRBV18 to TRBJ2-1; maybe TRBD2 (7 bases). Germline V gives CDR1 KGHSH, CDR2 LQKENI. Trimming cost V 3 bases and J 5 bases, with 14 bases left between them. This CDR3 has 15 residues. The CDR3 sequence: CASSPGPRGHNEQFF. CDR3 DNA: TGTGCCAGCTCACCTGGCCCGCGGGGGCACAATGAGCAGTTCTTC.

The V gene is TRBV7-8, the J gene TRBJ1-1; D is unclear. CDR3 length equals 15 residues. Per germline, CDR1 SGHVS and CDR2 FQNEAQ. Trimming shortened V by 1 base and J by 0 bases, and 9 bases separated the two germline ends. This CDR3 reads CASSLGVTLNTEAFF. The CDR3 region has the DNA TGTGCCAGCAGCTTAGGGGTGACGCTGAACACTGAAGCTTTCTTT.

The CDR3 protein is CASSRGQGRETQYF. For the CDR3, the DNA is TGTGCCAGCAGCCGAGGACAGGGGCGAGAGACCCAGTACTTC. The V gene is TRBV5-3, the J gene TRBJ2-5; 9 bases match TRBD1. TRBV5-3 is placed among ORFs of uncertain function. After removal of 8 bases from V and 4 bases from J, the junction contained 9 bases not matched to a gene. CDR3 size: 14 residues.

The V call is TRBV11-3, the J call TRBJ2-2; possible D gene TRBD1, 5 bases. The V and J ends lost 5 bases and 6 bases respectively, with 19 bases between them. The CDR3 contains 16 residues. Germline V gene sequence: CDR1 SGHNT, CDR2 YENEEA. CDR3 residues: CASSPHPLQGAGELFF. In DNA, the CDR3 is TGTGCCAGCAGCCCCCACCCGCTCCAGGGTGCCGGGGAGCTGTTTTTT.

V is TRBV25-1 and J is TRBJ2-3; maybe TRBD2 (7 bases). The CDR3 is 15 residues long. The germline V gene has CDR1 MGHDK and CDR2 SYGVNS. Between the trimmed V and J ends, which lost 3 bases and 2 bases, there was a span of 12 bases. This CDR3 is CASSDGGQLTDTQYF. The CDR3 DNA reads TGTGCCAGCAGTGACGGGGGGCAGCTCACAGATACGCAGTATTTT.

This chain links TRBV6-6 with TRBJ2-7, with D unresolved. The CDR3 is 15 residues long. The germline V gene encodes CDR1 MNHNY and CDR2 SVGAGI (reference sequence). The germline V and J ends were trimmed by 0 bases and 2 bases, with 11 bases remaining between them. The CDR3 protein is CASSYSKGGTYEQYF. CDR3 nucleotide sequence: TGTGCCAGCAGTTACTCGAAGGGCGGAACCTACGAGCAGTACTTC.

This clone was seen only a few times. The chain carries TRBV29-1 and TRBJ1-4, with a possible D match to TRBD1 (5 bases). The CDR3 extends over 13 amino acids. Germline lookup yields CDR1 SQVTM and CDR2 ANQGSEA. V dropped 5 bases and J dropped 1 base, with 8 bases sitting between them. CDR3 sequence (DNA): TGCAGCGTTCAGGGTATAACTAATGAAAAACTGTTTTTT. Its translation is CSVQGITNEKLFF. Supplemented by reference TRBV29-1 and TRBJ1-4, the full variable domain reads SAVISQKPSRDICQRGTSLTIQCQVDSQVTMMFWYRQQPGQSLTLIATANQGSEATYESGFVIDKFPISRPNLTFSTLTVSNMSPEDSSIYLCSVQGITNEKLFFGSGTQLSVL.

There are a few counts of this clone. Other nucleotide sequences from this sample produce the same CDR3. The chain links TRBV18 to TRBJ1-1, with 9 bases identical to TRBD1. V trimming: 3 bases; J trimming: 4 bases; junction bases outside the gene matches: 0. Germline V lookup: CDR1 KGHSH, CDR2 LQKENI. The CDR3 is 13 residues long. CDR3 coding DNA: TGTGCCAGCTCACCGGGACAGGGCACTGAAGCTTTCTTT. Its translation is CASSPGQGTEAFF. Full variable domain (missing parts from reference TRBV18 and TRBJ1-1): NAGVMQNPRHLVRRRGQEARLRCSPMKGHSHVYWYRQLPEEGLKFMVYLQKENIIDESGMPKERFSAEFPKEGPSILRIQQVVRGDSAAYFCASSPGQGTEAFFGQGTRLTVV.